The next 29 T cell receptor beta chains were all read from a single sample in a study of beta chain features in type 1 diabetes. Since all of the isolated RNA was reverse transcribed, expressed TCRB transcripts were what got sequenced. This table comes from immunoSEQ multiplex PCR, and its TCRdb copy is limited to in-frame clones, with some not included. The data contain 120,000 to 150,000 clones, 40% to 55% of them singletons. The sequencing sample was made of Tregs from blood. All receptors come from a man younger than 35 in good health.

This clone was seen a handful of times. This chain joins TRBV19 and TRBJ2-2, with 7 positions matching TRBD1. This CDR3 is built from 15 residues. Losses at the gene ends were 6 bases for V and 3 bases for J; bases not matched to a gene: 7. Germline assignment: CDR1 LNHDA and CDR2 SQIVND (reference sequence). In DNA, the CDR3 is TGTGCCAGTAGGGTTCAGGGGGTAGACACCGGGGAGCTGTTTTTT. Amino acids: CASRVQGVDTGELFF.

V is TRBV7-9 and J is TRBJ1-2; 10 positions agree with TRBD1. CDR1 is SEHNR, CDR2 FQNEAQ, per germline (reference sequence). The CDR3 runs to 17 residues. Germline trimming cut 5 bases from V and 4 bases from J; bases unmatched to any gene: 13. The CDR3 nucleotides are TGTGCCAGCAGCCAAGGGGCCGGGACAGGGGCCTCCTATGGCTACACCTTC. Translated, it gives CASSQGAGTGASYGYTF.

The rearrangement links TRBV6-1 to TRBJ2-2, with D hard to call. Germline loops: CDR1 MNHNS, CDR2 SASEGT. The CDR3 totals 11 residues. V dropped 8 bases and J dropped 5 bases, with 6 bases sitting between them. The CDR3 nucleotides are TGTGCCAGCTCCAGGACCGGGGAGCTGTTTTTT. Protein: CASSRTGELFF.

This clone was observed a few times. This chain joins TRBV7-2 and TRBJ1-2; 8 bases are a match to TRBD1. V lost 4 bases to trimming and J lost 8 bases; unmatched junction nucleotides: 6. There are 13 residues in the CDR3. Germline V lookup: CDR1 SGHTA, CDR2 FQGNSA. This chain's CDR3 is CASSSQGVGGYTF. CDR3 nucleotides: TGTGCCAGCAGCTCACAGGGGGTGGGAGGCTACACCTTC.

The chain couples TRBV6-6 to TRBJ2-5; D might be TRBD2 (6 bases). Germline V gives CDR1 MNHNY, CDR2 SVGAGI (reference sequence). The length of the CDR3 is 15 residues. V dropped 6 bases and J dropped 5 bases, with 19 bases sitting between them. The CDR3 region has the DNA TGTGCCAGCAGAAGCGGGTCGAGAATCCTGGAGACCCAGTACTTC. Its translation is CASRSGSRILETQYF.

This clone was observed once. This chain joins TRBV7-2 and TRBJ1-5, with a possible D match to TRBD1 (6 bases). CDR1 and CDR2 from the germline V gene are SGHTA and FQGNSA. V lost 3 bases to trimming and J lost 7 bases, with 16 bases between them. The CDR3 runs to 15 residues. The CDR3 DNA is TGTGCCAGCAGCTTTTACCCCCAGGGGAACCAGCCCCAGCATTTT. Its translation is CASSFYPQGNQPQHF.

CDR3 bases: TGTGCCAGCAGACCCGGAGTGACTGGCAATCAGCCCCAGCATTTT. Translation: CASRPGVTGNQPQHF. The J gene is TRBJ1-5, the V gene TRBV6-6; D remains ambiguous. Germline values: CDR1 MNHNY, CDR2 SVGAGI (reference sequence). This CDR3 contains 15 residues. The V end lost 6 bases, the J end lost 2 bases, and 14 bases lay between the germline ends.

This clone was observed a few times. Here the CDR3 reads CASSKQGSSYGYTF. The CDR3 nucleotides read TGTGCCAGCAGCAAACAGGGGTCCAGCTATGGCTACACCTTC. The chain links TRBV6-5 to TRBJ1-2, with TRBD1 identical over 7 bases. V was clipped by 6 bases and J by 4 bases; unmatched bases: 8. Germline lookup yields CDR1 MNHEY and CDR2 SVGAGI. The CDR3 is 14 amino acids.

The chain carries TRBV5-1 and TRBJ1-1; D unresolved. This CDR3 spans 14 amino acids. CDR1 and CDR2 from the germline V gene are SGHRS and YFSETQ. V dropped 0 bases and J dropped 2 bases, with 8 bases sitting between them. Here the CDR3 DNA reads TGCGCCAGCAGCTTGGTGTTCGGTAACACTGAAGCTTTCTTT. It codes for CASSLVFGNTEAFF. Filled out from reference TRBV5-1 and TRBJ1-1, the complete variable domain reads KAGVTQTPRYLIKTRGQQVTLSCSPISGHRSVSWYQQTPGQGLQFLFEYFSETQRNKGNFPGRFSGRQFSNSRSEMNVSTLELGDSALYLCASSLVFGNTEAFFGQGTRLTVV.

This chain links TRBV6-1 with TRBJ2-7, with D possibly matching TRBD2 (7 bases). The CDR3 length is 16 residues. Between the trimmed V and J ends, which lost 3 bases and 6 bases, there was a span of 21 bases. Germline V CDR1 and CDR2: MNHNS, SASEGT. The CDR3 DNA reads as TGTGCCAGCAGTGACCTCTCTAGGGGGGGAAGGGGCGAGCAGTACTTC. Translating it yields CASSDLSRGGRGEQYF.

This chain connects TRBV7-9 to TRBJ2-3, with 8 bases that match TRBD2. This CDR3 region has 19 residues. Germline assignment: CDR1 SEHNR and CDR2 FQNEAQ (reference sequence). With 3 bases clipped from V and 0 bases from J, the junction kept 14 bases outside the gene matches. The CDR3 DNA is TGTGCCAGCAGCTTGGTCAGCGGGAGTACCTTTACTAGCACAGATACGCAGTATTTT. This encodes CASSLVSGSTFTSTDTQYF.

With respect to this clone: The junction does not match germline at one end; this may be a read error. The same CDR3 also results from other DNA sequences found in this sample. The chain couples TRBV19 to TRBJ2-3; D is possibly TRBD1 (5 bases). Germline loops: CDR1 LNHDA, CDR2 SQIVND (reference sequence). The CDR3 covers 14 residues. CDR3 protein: CASSMTATTDTQYF. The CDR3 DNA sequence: TGCGCCAGTAGTATGACAGCAACCACAGATACGCAGTATTTT.

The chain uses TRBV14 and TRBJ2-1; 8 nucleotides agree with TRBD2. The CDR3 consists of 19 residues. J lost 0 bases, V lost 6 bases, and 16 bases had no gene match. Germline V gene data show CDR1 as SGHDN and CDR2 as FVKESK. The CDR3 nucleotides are TGTGCCAGCAGGCCTCGGGGGGGCGCCTACTCTAGCTCCTACAATGAGCAGTTCTTC. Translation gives CASRPRGGAYSSSYNEQFF.

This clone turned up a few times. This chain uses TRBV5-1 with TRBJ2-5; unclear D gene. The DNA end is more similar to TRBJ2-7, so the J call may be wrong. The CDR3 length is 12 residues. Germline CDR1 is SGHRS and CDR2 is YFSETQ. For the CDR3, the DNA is TGCGCCAGCAGCCCCTCGTCCTACGAGCAGTACTTC. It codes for CASSPSSYEQYF.

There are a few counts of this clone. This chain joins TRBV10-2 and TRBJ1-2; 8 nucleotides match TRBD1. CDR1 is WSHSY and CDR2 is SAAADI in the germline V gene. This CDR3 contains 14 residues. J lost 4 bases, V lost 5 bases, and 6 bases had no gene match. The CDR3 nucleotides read TGCGCCAGCAGTCAGAACAGGGGGGGCTATGGCTACACCTTC. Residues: CASSQNRGGYGYTF.

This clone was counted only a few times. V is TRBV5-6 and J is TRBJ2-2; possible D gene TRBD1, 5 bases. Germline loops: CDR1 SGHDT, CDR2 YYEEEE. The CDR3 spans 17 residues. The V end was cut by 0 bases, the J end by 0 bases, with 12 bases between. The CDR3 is CASSLAWAGSNTGELFF. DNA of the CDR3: TGTGCCAGCAGCTTGGCTTGGGCAGGGTCGAACACCGGGGAGCTGTTTTTT.

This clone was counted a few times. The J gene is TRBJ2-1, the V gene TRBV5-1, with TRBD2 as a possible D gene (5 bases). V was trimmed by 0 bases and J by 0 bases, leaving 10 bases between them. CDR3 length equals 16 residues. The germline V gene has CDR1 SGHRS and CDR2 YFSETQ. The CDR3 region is CASSLAAGSSYNEQFF. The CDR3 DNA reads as TGCGCCAGCAGCTTGGCCGCGGGCAGCTCCTACAATGAGCAGTTCTTC. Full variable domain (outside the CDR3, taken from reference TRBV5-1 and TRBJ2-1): KAGVTQTPRYLIKTRGQQVTLSCSPISGHRSVSWYQQTPGQGLQFLFEYFSETQRNKGNFPGRFSGRQFSNSRSEMNVSTLELGDSALYLCASSLAAGSSYNEQFFGPGTRLTVL.

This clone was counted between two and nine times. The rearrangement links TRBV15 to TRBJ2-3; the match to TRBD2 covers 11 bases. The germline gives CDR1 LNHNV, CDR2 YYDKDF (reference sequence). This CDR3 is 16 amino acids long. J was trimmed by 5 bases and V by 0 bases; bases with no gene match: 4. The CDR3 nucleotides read TGTGCCACCAGCAGAGATATAGCGGGGGGGGAAGATACGCAGTATTTT. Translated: CATSRDIAGGEDTQYF.

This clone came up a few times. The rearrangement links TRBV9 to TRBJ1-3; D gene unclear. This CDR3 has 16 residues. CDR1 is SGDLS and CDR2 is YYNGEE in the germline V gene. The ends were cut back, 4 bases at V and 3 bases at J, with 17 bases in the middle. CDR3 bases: TGTGCCAGCAGCCGCATGACTACCCCCTATGGAAACACCATATATTTT. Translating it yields CASSRMTTPYGNTIYF.

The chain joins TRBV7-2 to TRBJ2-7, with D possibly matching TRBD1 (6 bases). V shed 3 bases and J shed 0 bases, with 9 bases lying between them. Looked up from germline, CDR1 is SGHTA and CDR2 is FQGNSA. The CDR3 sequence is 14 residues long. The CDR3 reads CASSFVGGSYEQYF. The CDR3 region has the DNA TGTGCCAGCAGCTTCGTAGGGGGCTCCTACGAGCAGTACTTC.

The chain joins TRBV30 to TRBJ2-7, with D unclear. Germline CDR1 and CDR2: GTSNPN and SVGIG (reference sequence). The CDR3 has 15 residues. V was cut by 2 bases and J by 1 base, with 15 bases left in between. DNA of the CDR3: TGTGCCTGGAGTCCCCGGTGGTTGGTTTCCTACGAGCAGTACTTC. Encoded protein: CAWSPRWLVSYEQYF.

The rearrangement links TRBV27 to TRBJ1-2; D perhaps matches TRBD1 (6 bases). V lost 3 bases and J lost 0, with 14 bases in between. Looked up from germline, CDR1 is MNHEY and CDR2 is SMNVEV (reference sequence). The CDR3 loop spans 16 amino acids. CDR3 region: CASSFLGQQANYGYTF. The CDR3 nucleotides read TGTGCCAGCAGTTTCCTAGGACAGCAAGCTAACTATGGCTACACCTTC.

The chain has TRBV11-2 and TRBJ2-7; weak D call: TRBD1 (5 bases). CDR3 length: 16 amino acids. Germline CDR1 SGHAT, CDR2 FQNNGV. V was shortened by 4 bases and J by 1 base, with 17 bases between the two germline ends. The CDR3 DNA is TGTGCCAGCAGCTATAGGGGCACTGGGTTTTCCTACGAGCAGTACTTC. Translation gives CASSYRGTGFSYEQYF.

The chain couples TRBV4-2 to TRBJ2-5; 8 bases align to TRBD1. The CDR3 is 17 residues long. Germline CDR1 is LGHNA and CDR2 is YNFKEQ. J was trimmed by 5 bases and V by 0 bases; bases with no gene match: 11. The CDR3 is CASSQEGAGGLEETQYF. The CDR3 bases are TGTGCCAGCAGCCAAGAGGGGGCAGGGGGCCTCGAGGAGACCCAGTACTTC.

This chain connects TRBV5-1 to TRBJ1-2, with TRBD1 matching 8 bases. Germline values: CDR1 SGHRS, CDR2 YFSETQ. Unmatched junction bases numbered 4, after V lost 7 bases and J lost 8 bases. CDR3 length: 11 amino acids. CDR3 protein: CASGQGGGYTF. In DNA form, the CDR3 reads TGCGCCAGCGGACAGGGCGGCGGCTACACCTTC.

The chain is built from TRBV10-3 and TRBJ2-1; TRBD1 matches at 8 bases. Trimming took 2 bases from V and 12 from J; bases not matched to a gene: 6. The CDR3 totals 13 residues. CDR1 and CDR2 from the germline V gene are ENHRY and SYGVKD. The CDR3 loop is CAISEGTGRGQFF. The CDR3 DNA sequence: TGTGCCATCAGTGAGGGGACAGGCCGGGGGCAGTTCTTC.

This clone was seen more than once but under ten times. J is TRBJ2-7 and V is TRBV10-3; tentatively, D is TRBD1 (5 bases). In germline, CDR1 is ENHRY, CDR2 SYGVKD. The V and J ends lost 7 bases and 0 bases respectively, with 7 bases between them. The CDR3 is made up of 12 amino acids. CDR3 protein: CAIIDSSYEQYF. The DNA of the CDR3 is TGTGCCATCATCGACAGCTCCTACGAGCAGTACTTC.

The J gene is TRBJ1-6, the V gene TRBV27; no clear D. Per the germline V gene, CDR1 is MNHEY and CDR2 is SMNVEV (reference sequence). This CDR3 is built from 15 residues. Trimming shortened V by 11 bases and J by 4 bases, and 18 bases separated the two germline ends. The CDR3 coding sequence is TGTGCCGCGGGAAGGAGGGAATCATATAATTCACCCCTCCACTTT. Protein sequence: CAAGRRESYNSPLHF.

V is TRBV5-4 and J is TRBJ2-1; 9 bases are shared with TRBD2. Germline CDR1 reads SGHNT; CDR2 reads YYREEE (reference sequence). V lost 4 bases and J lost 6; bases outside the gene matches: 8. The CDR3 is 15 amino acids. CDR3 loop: CASSGAGGGSNEQFF. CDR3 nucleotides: TGTGCCAGCAGCGGAGCGGGAGGAGGGAGCAATGAGCAGTTCTTC.